This TCR beta chain was recovered during a study of cytomegalovirus exposure and HLA in healthy donors. Regarding the study as a whole: Cytomegalovirus-associated status was assigned to approximately 160 TCR beta chains.

A remark on this clone: Its antigen is unidentified.

Clones were read by immunoSEQ multiplex PCR, and TCRdb kept only the in-frame ones, dropping some. The table records some 130,000 clones, approximately 84% of them present only once. Looked up from germline, CDR1 is SGHAT and CDR2 is FQNNGV. V dropped 3 bases and J dropped 2; count of bases not matched to a gene: 4. This CDR3 is built from 15 residues. The material sequenced was PBMCs. This TCR came from a man aged 25-45 years in good health and CMV-seropositive. The chain is built from TRBV11-2 and TRBJ2-7, with 10 bases matching TRBD2. The CDR3 DNA sequence: TGTGCCAGCAGCTTCGTTAGCGGGAGGACCTACGAGCAGTACTTC. It encodes CASSFVSGRTYEQYF. The full variable domain, with the rest looked up from reference TRBV11-2 and TRBJ2-7, is EAGVAQSPRYKIIEKRQSVAFWCNPISGHATLYWYQQILGQGPKLLIQFQNNGVVDDSQLPKDRFSAERLKGVDSTLKIQPAKLEDSAVYLCASSFVSGRTYEQYFGPGTRLTVT.